The rows below give T cell receptor beta chains drawn from one sample of a study of shared clonotypes between healthy human individuals. The repertoire was sequenced with immunoSEQ multiplex PCR; TCRdb's copy has only in-frame clones and lacks some. Of some 2,000,000 clones listed, about 94% were seen once; the top ten hold 0.9% to 1.3%. Sequenced: naive CD8+ T cells sorted from blood. These receptors were collected from a man aged 18 to 30 in good health. CDR3s include the opening cysteine and the closing phenylalanine or tryptophan. Each record gives: clone size, J gene, V gene, D gene, CDR3 protein, CDR3 DNA. A D gene is named only where the DNA matches it firmly. Some rows have no size entry. The others give once, few or many, or a class for an expanded clone.

NA,TRBJ2-5,TRBV5-4,TRBD2,CASSLASGQETQYF,TGTGCCAGCAGCTTGGCTAGCGGACAAGAGACCCAGTACTTC
NA,TRBJ2-1,TRBV13,TRBD1,CASSLEGQGYNEQFF,TGTGCCAGCAGCTTAGAGGGACAGGGTTACAATGAGCAGTTCTTC
NA,TRBJ1-2,TRBV27,NA,CASSLGRVHGYTF,TGTGCCAGCAGTTTAGGCAGGGTGCATGGCTACACCTTC
few,TRBJ2-7,TRBV5-1,NA,CASSLAGVSSYDFGYYEQYF,TGCGCCAGCAGCTTGGCCGGCGTTAGCTCCTACGATTTTGGGTACTACGAGCAGTACTTC
NA,TRBJ1-2,TRBV7-2,TRBD1,CASSPHPGTGGPLNYGYTF,TGTGCCAGCAGCCCCCACCCCGGGACAGGAGGACCCTTAAACTATGGCTACACCTTC
NA,TRBJ2-7,TRBV7-9,TRBD2,CASSLASREYFHEQYF,TGTGCCAGCAGCTTAGCGTCGCGGGAGTATTTCCACGAGCAGTACTTC
NA,TRBJ2-7,TRBV4-3,TRBD1,CASSPWTGGGYEQYF,TGCGCCAGCAGCCCCTGGACAGGGGGCGGGTACGAGCAGTACTTC
NA,TRBJ2-7,TRBV7-9,NA,CASSPGTDDYYEQYF,TGTGCCAGCAGTCCCGGGACGGATGATTACTACGAGCAGTACTTC
NA,TRBJ2-3,TRBV29-1,NA,CSGRVAGAPDTQYF,TGCAGCGGACGGGTGGCCGGCGCCCCAGATACGCAGTATTTT
NA,TRBJ1-1,TRBV29-1,TRBD1,CSVPTGGTEAFF,TGCAGCGTTCCGACAGGGGGAACTGAAGCTTTCTTT
NA,TRBJ2-7,TRBV18,NA,CASSSSAGSSYEQYF,TGTGCCAGCTCATCCTCGGCAGGGAGTTCCTACGAGCAGTACTTC
NA,TRBJ1-1,TRBV5-1,NA,CASSLDLRTEAFF,TGCGCCAGCAGCCTGGATCTGCGGACTGAAGCTTTCTTT
NA,TRBJ2-5,TRBV2,TRBD1,CASRQGAGETQYF,TGTGCCAGCAGACAGGGGGCCGGGGAGACCCAGTACTTC
NA,TRBJ1-2,TRBV30,NA,CAWSRTVYNYGYTF,TGTGCCTGGTCCCGGACAGTATACAACTATGGCTACACCTTC
NA,TRBJ2-2,TRBV4-1,NA,CATLSEAGELFF,TGCGCCACCTTAAGCGAGGCCGGGGAGCTGTTTTTT
NA,TRBJ2-2,TRBV29-1,TRBD1,CSVVGGQGFTGELFF,TGCAGCGTTGTGGGGGGACAGGGGTTCACCGGGGAGCTGTTTTTT
NA,TRBJ2-1,TRBV7-2,NA,CVSSLVLMGEQFF,TGTGTCAGCAGCTTAGTTTTGATGGGTGAGCAGTTCTTC
few,TRBJ1-6,TRBV5-6,NA,CASSAVDSTRNSPLHF,TGTGCCAGCAGCGCAGTAGACAGTACACGGAATTCACCCCTCCACTTT
once,TRBJ2-5,TRBV7-7,NA,CASSLNRAETQYF,TGTGCTAGCAGCTTAAACAGGGCTGAGACCCAGTACTTC
NA,TRBJ2-5,TRBV7-9,NA,CASSLGDETQYF,TGTGCCAGCAGCTTAGGGGACGAGACCCAGTACTTC
NA,TRBJ1-5,TRBV30,NA,CAWSGGAGSNQPQHF,TGTGCCTGGAGTGGGGGGGCGGGTAGCAATCAGCCCCAGCATTTT
NA,TRBJ2-3,TRBV7-2,NA,CASSLGWSTDTQYF,TGTGCCAGCAGCTTGGGGTGGAGCACAGATACGCAGTATTTT
NA,TRBJ2-1,TRBV28,TRBD2,CASSLEGLAVQNEQFF,TGTGCCAGCAGTTTAGAGGGACTAGCTGTGCAGAATGAGCAGTTCTTC
NA,TRBJ1-6,TRBV28,TRBD1,CASSLGTGVYNSPLHF,TGTGCCAGCAGTTTAGGAACAGGGGTTTATAATTCACCCCTCCACTTT
NA,TRBJ2-5,TRBV6-6,NA,CASSLRGRQETQYF,TGTGCCAGCAGCCTTCGGGGGAGGCAAGAGACCCAGTACTTC
NA,TRBJ2-2,TRBV7-9,NA,CASSLGTMTGELFF,TGTGCCAGCAGCTTAGGGACCATGACCGGGGAGCTGTTTTTT
NA,TRBJ1-6,TRBV4-1,NA,CASSQGEQGYNSPLHF,TGCGCCAGCAGCCAAGGCGAACAGGGATATAATTCACCCCTCCACTTT